The clone carrying this T cell receptor (beta chain) was detected many times. As yet, its antigen is unknown. The iRepertoire nested amplicon-rescue multiplex PCR amplified TCR alpha and beta CDR3s from RNA. One entry per CDR3 protein results from TCRdb running MiXCR on the multiplex PCR reads. The data hold 160,000 or so distinct CDR3 sequences, with more than 35% observed a single time. The germline V gene has CDR1 SGHTA and CDR2 FQGNSA. This CDR3 has 17 amino acids. V dropped 3 bases and J dropped 2; count of bases not matched to a gene: 11. The data stem from a study of glioma-infiltrating T cells. Study findings and constraints: Tissue and blood shared very few CDR3 sequences.

The V gene is TRBV7-2, the J gene TRBJ2-3; 7 nucleotides agree with TRBD2. Sequenced: glioma tissue, nonneoplastic brain tissue, or PBMCs (not recorded which). The sequence came from a human donor with low-grade glioma or glioblastoma, undergoing nonglioma brain surgery, or in good health (not recorded which). The CDR3 reads CASSLVASGRYTDTQYF. The CDR3 nucleotides read TGTGCCAGCAGCTTGGTGGCTAGCGGAAGGTACACAGATACGCAGTATTTT. Together with reference TRBV7-2 and TRBJ2-3, the CDR3 gives the full variable domain: GAGVSQSPSNKVTEKGKDVELRCDPISGHTALYWYRQSLGQGLEFLIYFQGNSAPDKSGLPSDRFSAERTGGSVSTLTIQRTQQEDSAVYLCASSLVASGRYTDTQYFGPGTRLTVL.